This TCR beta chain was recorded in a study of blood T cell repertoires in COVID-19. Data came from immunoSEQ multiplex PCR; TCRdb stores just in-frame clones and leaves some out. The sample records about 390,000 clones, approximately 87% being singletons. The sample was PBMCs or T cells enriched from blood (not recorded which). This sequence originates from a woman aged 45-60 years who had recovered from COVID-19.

In DNA, the CDR3 is TGTGCCAGCAGTGAGATCGGGACTGAAGCTTTCTTT. It specifies CASSEIGTEAFF. This sequence joins TRBV6-1 and TRBJ1-1, with D unclear. V was trimmed by 3 bases and J by 5 bases, leaving 7 bases between them. The V gene's germline CDR1 is MNHNS and CDR2 SASEGT. This CDR3 has 12 residues.